These 5 T cell receptor beta chains originate from one sample sequenced in a study of T cells in localized non-small cell lung cancer. The data were produced by immunoSEQ multiplex PCR, yet TCRdb's version contains in-frame clones alone and is incomplete. The sample shows around 16,000 clones, around nine tenths of them seen only once. The sample in question was peripheral blood, obtained before any cancer treatment. Source of these receptors: a female donor at least 60 years old with stage III squamous cell lung carcinoma.

V gene TRBV19 combines with J gene TRBJ1-1, with D unresolved. Germline lookup yields CDR1 LNHDA and CDR2 SQIVND (reference sequence). With 3 bases removed from V and 3 bases from J, the gap between germline ends came to 8 bases. The CDR3 loop spans 13 amino acids. The CDR3 region has the DNA TGTGCCAGTAGTATTCCGTTTCACACTGAAGCTTTCTTT. It specifies CASSIPFHTEAFF.

J is TRBJ1-2 and V is TRBV19; TRBD1 matches at 8 bases. Germline CDR1 reads LNHDA; CDR2 reads SQIVND (reference sequence). This CDR3 region has 15 residues. V gave up 4 bases and J gave up 8 bases; unmatched junction bases: 12. As DNA, the CDR3 is TGTGCCAGTAGTAGAATCGACAGGGGTCATCAGGGCTACACCTTC. This codes for CASSRIDRGHQGYTF. Combining the CDR3 with reference TRBV19 and TRBJ1-2 gives the whole variable domain DGGITQSPKYLFRKEGQNVTLSCEQNLNHDAMYWYRQDPGQGLRLIYYSQIVNDFQKGDIAEGYSVSREKKESFPLTVTSAQKNPTAFYLCASSRIDRGHQGYTFGSGTRLTVV.

This chain joins TRBV18 and TRBJ1-1; 7 bases agree with TRBD1. The V gene's germline CDR1 is KGHSH and CDR2 LQKENI. This CDR3 has 16 amino acids. V was clipped by 3 bases and J by 1 base; unmatched bases: 8. CDR3 sequence (DNA): TGTGCCAGCTCACCGGGACAGATCAGATCGAACACTGAAGCTTTCTTT. Residues: CASSPGQIRSNTEAFF.

The chain uses TRBV7-2 and TRBJ1-1; D uncertain. CDR3 length: 18 amino acids. V shed 1 base and J shed 3 bases, with 21 bases lying between them. Germline CDR1 and CDR2: SGHTA and FQGNSA. CDR3 in DNA: TGTGCCAGCAGCTTAGGATTCGGCAGGCCCCGTCTTGACACTGAAGCTTTCTTT. Translated, it gives CASSLGFGRPRLDTEAFF.

The chain has TRBV28 and TRBJ1-1, with 7 bases fitting TRBD1. The trim removed 2 bases at V and 10 bases at J, leaving 10 bases unmatched. Germline CDR1 and CDR2: MDHEN and SYDVKM. CDR3 size: 14 residues. The CDR3 loop reads CASSLRTGGVGAFF. Written as DNA, the CDR3 is TGTGCCAGCAGTTTAAGGACAGGCGGGGTAGGAGCTTTCTTT. The full variable domain, rest sourced from reference TRBV28 and TRBJ1-1, is DVKVTQSSRYLVKRTGEKVFLECVQDMDHENMFWYRQDPGLGLRLIYFSYDVKMKEKGDIPEGYSVSREKKERFSLILESASTNQTSMYLCASSLRTGGVGAFFGQGTRLTVV.